This is a list of T cell receptor beta chains from one sample in a study of blood T cell repertoires in COVID-19. This table comes from immunoSEQ multiplex PCR, and its TCRdb copy is limited to in-frame clones, with some not included. This table has about 98,000 clones, just under 95% appearing once. Sample: peripheral blood. Receptors originate from a woman in her 50s with COVID-19, enrolled during active disease. The conserved cysteine and the conserved F or W are not part of the CDR3 here.

J gene: TRBJ2-5
V gene: TRBV5-5
CDR3 length: 11
CDR3 protein: ASNPGIQETQY

J gene: TRBJ2-1
V gene: TRBV30
CDR3 length: 12
CDR3 protein: ARRTGTGSDEQF

J gene: TRBJ2-3
V gene: TRBV10-3
CDR3 length: 16
CDR3 protein: AISESAPTGQGSDTQY

J gene: TRBJ2-7
V gene: TRBV18
CDR3 length: 14
CDR3 protein: ASSPLGQGALSEQY

J gene: TRBJ1-5
V gene: TRBV19
CDR3 length: 13
CDR3 protein: ASSIGGVIGQPQH

J gene: TRBJ1-5
V gene: TRBV4-1
CDR3 length: 11
CDR3 protein: ASSLQGHQPQH

J gene: TRBJ2-7
V gene: TRBV6-5
CDR3 length: 10
CDR3 protein: ASSAGPGEQY

J gene: TRBJ1-5
V gene: TRBV24-1
CDR3 length: 12
CDR3 protein: ATSAKDIYQPQH

J gene: TRBJ2-1
V gene: TRBV27
CDR3 length: 13
CDR3 protein: ASSLTDISINEQF

J gene: TRBJ1-3
V gene: TRBV4-3
CDR3 length: 14
CDR3 protein: ASSQDSTGSGNTIY